This paragraph covers one T cell receptor (beta chain) sequence. J gave up 4 bases and V 8 bases, and 5 bases lay outside the gene matches. CDR1 and CDR2 from the germline V gene are LNHDA and SQIVND (reference sequence). The CDR3 runs 12 residues. Method: immunoSEQ multiplex PCR; TCRdb's copy keeps in-frame clones and lacks some. The table lists over 130,000 clones, roughly 85% of them singletons. The data stem from a study of Ad26.COV2.S vaccination and SARS-CoV-2 variants. The V and J genes are TRBV19 and TRBJ2-7; 7 bases are a match to TRBD2. This sequence originates from a human donor who had recovered from COVID-19. The input for sequencing was peripheral blood, taken after recovery from COVID-19. CDR3 in amino acids: CASGGGGYEQYF. DNA for the CDR3: TGTGCCAGTGGCGGGGGAGGGTACGAGCAGTACTTC.